This T cell receptor beta chain was found in a study of neurological immune-mediated disorders. Study-wide context: Relapsing-remitting forms accounted for most of the roughly 35 multiple sclerosis patients and secondary progressive forms for 3.

Template-switch 5'RACE cDNA synthesis added a 10-nucleotide unique molecular identifier. TCRdb reprocessed the 5' RACE reads with MiXCR, giving one entry per CDR3 protein. The repertoire has about 46,000 distinct CDR3 sequences, around 4.5% of them found once; the top ten carry around 5%. Of note for this clonotype: The antigen remains unidentified.

The trim removed 7 bases at V and 7 bases at J, leaving 6 bases unmatched. Germline CDR1 LNHDA, CDR2 SQIVND (reference sequence). The CDR3 runs to 13 residues. Points from the study as a whole: The study found the most TCR clonal expansion in HTLV-1-associated myelopathy and the least in multiple sclerosis, below healthy controls. The expanded clones of different subjects shared no CDR3 amino acid sequences (suggesting private repertoires in all groups).

This sequence originates from a woman aged 55-70 years with multiple sclerosis. The sample comprised PBMCs. This rearrangement joins TRBV19 to TRBJ2-2; TRBD2 matches at 7 bases. The DNA of the CDR3 is TGTGCCAGTAATCGGAGGGAGGGCGGGGAGCTGTTTTTT. Its translation is CASNRREGGELFF.